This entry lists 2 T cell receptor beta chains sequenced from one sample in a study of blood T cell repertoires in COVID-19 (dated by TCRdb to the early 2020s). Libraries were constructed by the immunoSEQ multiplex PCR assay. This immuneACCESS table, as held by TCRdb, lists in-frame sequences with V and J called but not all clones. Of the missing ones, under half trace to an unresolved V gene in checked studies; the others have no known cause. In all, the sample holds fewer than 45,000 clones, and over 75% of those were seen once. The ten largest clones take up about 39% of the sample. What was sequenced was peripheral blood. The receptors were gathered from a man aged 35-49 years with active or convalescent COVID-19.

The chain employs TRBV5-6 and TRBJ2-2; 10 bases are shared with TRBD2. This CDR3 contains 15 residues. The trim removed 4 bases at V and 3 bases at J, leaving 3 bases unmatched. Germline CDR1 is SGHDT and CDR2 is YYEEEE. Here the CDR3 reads CASSRLAGDTGELFF. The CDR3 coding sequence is TGTGCCAGCAGCCGGCTAGCGGGAGACACCGGGGAGCTGTTTTTT. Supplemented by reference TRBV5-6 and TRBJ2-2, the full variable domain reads DAGVTQSPTHLIKTRGQQVTLRCSPKSGHDTVSWYQQALGQGPQFIFQYYEEEERQRGNFPDRFSGHQFPNYSSELNVNALLLGDSALYLCASSRLAGDTGELFFGEGSRLTVL.

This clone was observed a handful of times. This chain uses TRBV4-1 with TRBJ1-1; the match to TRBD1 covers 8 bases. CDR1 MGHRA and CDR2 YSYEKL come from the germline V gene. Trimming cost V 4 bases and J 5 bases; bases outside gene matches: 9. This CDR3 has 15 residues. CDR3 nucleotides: TGCGCCAGCAGCCGTGAGGGACAGGTCGATACTGAAGCTTTCTTT. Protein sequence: CASSREGQVDTEAFF.